Listed here is a single T cell receptor beta chain. Antigen specificity is unknown. The entry originates in a study of T-cell reconstitution after alpha-beta-depleted transplantation in children. Overall study results and limits: It was newly produced T cells that mostly accounted for T-cell counts and diversity one year after transplant. The origin of alpha-beta T cells about two months after transplant was reportedly several hundred expanded graft clones.

Germline-derived CDR1 and CDR2 are SEHNR and FQNEAQ (reference sequence). The CDR3 is made up of 14 amino acids. The ends lost 9 bases at V and 4 bases at J; junction bases unmatched: 5. Library preparation (for TCRbeta) was performed with unique molecular identifiers. TCRdb ran MiXCR on the PCR reads and lists one entry per CDR3 protein. In the table there are about 140,000 distinct CDR3 sequences, roughly 8.8% of which are singletons. The chain uses TRBV7-9 and TRBJ2-3, with 12 bases matching TRBD2. This TCR came from a female patient aged 2 to 10 who had a stem cell transplant for congenital amegakaryocytic thrombocytopenia, so the T cells may come from the graft donor. Material: PBMCs, mostly from graft donor cells, obtained 180 days after TCRalphabeta/CD19-depleted stem cell transplant. The CDR3 loop is CASRLAGVPDTQYF. The CDR3, as DNA: TGTGCCAGTCGACTAGCGGGAGTCCCAGATACGCAGTATTTT.